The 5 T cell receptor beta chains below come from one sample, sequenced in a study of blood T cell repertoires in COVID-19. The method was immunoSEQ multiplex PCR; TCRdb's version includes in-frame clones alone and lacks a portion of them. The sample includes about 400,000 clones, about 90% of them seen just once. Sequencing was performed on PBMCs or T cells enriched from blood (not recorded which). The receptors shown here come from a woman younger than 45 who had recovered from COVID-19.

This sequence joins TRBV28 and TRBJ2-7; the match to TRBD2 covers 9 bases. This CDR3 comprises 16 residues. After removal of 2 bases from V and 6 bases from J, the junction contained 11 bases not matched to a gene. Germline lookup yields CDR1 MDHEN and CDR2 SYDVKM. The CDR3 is CASSLGARLAAPEQYF. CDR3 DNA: TGTGCCAGCAGTTTAGGCGCCCGACTAGCGGCCCCCGAGCAGTACTTC.

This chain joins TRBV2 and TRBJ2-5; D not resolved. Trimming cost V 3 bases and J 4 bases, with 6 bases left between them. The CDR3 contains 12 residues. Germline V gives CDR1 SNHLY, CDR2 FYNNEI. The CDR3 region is CASSERSETQYF. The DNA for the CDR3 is TGTGCCAGCAGTGAGCGATCAGAGACCCAGTACTTC.

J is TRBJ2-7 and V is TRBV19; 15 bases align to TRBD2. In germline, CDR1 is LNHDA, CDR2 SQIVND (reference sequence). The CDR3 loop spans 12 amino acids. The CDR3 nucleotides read TGTGCTTCGGGACTAGCGGGAGGCGAGCAGTACTTC. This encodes CASGLAGGEQYF.

The CDR3 loop is CASSSTGLVFTYEQYF. CDR3 nucleotide sequence: TGTGCCAGCAGTTCAACCGGACTAGTTTTCACCTACGAGCAGTACTTC. V usage is TRBV6-5 and J usage is TRBJ2-7; TRBD2 matches 7 bases. CDR3 size: 16 residues. In germline, CDR1 is MNHEY, CDR2 SVGAGI. The V and J ends lost 4 bases and 2 bases, in that order; junction bases with no gene match: 11.

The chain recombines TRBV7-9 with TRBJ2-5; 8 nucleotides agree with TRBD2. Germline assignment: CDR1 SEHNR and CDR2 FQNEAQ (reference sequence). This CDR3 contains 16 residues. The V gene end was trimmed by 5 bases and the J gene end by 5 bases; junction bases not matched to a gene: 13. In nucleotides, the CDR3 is TGTGCCAGCAGCGACCAAGGGCGGGAGGCCGGGGAGACCCAGTACTTC. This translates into CASSDQGREAGETQYF.